This T cell receptor (beta chain) came from a study of response to subunit inactivated influenza vaccine. TCRdb called the RT-PCR reads again in MiXCR, with one record for every CDR3 protein. The sample consists of a few hundred thousand distinct CDR3 sequences, 11% of them appearing once. Whole-study results and caveats: That few new T cells are recruited by each seasonal influenza vaccination was the authors' suggestion.

This clonotype occurred a few times. The antigen is undetermined. This CDR3 is built from 15 residues. J lost 5 bases, V lost 5 bases, and 8 bases had no gene match. CDR1 MNHNS and CDR2 SASEGT come from the germline V gene. A further study also used this sample, focusing on T cells expressing NK-cell markers. That work contributes: TCR beta libraries carry UMIs added by 5'RACE template switching. One of eight sequenced donors was HCMV-seronegative; the other seven were seropositive. More than 5 donors had dominant NKG2C+ clonotypes that comprised roughly 1.0-8% of their CD8+ T cells.

The sequenced sample was PBMCs from blood, obtained on the day of vaccination. The chain employs TRBV6-1 and TRBJ2-7; the match to TRBD1 covers 11 bases. The source is a man aged 45-60 years who received an inactivated influenza vaccine. Here the CDR3 reads CASSQPGQGVDEQYF. CDR3 DNA: TGTGCCAGCAGTCAGCCGGGACAGGGGGTTGACGAGCAGTACTTC.